The T cell receptor (beta chain) under discussion was sequenced for a study of T-cell memory formation after mild COVID-19. The CDR3 is 12 amino acids. The germline V gene has CDR1 SEHNR and CDR2 FQNEAQ (reference sequence). Deletions cut 6 bases from V and 9 bases from J, with 12 bases between. In TCRdb, the 5' RACE reads were re-called with MiXCR into one record per CDR3 protein. Of just over 300,000 distinct CDR3 sequences in the sample, approximately 19% were seen once. This clonotype occurred once. Sequencing was carried out using PBMCs or a T cell subset sorted from them (not recorded which). This chain links TRBV7-9 with TRBJ2-1; D gene unclear. The TCR sequence derives from a man aged 18 to 30 who had mild COVID-19 (a few samples of this study predate the infection). Cell type and time point are not known. The CDR3 DNA is TGTGCCAGCAGGTTGGGCCGTGGTGAGCAGTTCTTC. This encodes CASRLGRGEQFF.